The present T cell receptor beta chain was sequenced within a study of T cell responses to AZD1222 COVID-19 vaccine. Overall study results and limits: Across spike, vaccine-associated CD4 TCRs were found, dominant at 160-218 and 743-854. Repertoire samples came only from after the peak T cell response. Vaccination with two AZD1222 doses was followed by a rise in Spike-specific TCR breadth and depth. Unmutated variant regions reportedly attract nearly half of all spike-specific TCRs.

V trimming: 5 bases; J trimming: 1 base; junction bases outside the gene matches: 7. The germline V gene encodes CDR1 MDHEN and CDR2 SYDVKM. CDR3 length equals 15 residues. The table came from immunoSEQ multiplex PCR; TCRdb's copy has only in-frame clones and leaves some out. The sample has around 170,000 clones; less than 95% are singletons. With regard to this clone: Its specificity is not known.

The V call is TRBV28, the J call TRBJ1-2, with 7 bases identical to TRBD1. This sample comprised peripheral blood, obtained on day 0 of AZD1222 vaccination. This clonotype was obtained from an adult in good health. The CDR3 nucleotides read TGTGCCAGCAGTGACGGGGACAGAGTTAACTATGGCTACACCTTC. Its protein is CASSDGDRVNYGYTF.